The 21 T cell receptor beta chains in this list originate from one sample, sequenced in a study of beta chain features in type 1 diabetes (dated by TCRdb to 2017 to 2018). Libraries were constructed by the immunoSEQ multiplex PCR assay. The entire isolated RNA was reverse transcribed using the High Capacity cDNA Reverse Transcription Kit, and thus expressed TCRB transcripts were sequenced. The table comes from immuneACCESS by way of TCRdb, which keeps in-frame sequences with V and J called. Part of the clones is missing from these tables; in studies checked, under half for an unresolved V gene and the rest for unknown reasons. In all, the sample holds 220,000 or so clones, and around 68% of those were seen once. The ten top clones hold around 0.057% of the sample. Sequencing was carried out using naive CD4+ T cells from blood. The cell subset or site label for this specimen denotes: true naive CD4+ T cells. The origin of the receptors is a young man in good health.

This chain links TRBV15 with TRBJ1-1, with 9 bases identical to TRBD1. The V and J ends lost 5 bases and 5 bases, in that order; junction bases with no gene match: 6. The CDR3 covers 14 residues. Germline assignment: CDR1 LNHNV and CDR2 YYDKDF (reference sequence). In DNA form, the CDR3 reads TGTGCCACCAGCGGCCGGGACAGGGTTACTGAAGCTTTCTTT. It codes for CATSGRDRVTEAFF.

The rearrangement uses TRBV25-1 and TRBJ1-2; TRBD1 might be the D (6 bases). Germline V CDR1 and CDR2: MGHDK, SYGVNS. V lost 5 bases and J lost 8, with 9 bases in between. The CDR3 is made up of 11 amino acids. Here the CDR3 DNA reads TGTGCCAGCAGTCACAGGGACGGCTACACCTTC. Amino acid sequence: CASSHRDGYTF.

This clone was found a few times. The rearrangement joins TRBV30 to TRBJ2-7; TRBD1 matches 7 bases. The CDR3 consists of 13 residues. CDR1 and CDR2 from the germline V gene are GTSNPN and SVGIG (reference sequence). Trimming removed 0 bases from V and 2 bases from J; junction bases left unmatched: 1. This chain's CDR3 is CAWSVQGPYEQYF. The CDR3 coding sequence is TGTGCCTGGAGTGTACAGGGGCCCTACGAGCAGTACTTC.

The V call is TRBV30, the J call TRBJ1-6, with 8 bases that match TRBD1. The length of the CDR3 is 14 residues. The junction had 6 bases not matched to a gene; V was cut back by 2 bases and J by 9 bases. Per germline, CDR1 GTSNPN and CDR2 SVGIG (reference sequence). CDR3 DNA sequence: TGTGCCTGGAGTCAGCACGGACAGGGTTCACCCCTCCACTTT. Its translation: CAWSQHGQGSPLHF.

The CDR3 here is CSADEGAGYGYTF. The CDR3 bases are TGCAGCGCCGACGAGGGCGCGGGGTATGGCTACACCTTC. This rearrangement joins TRBV29-1 to TRBJ1-2; the D is unclear. The germline V gene encodes CDR1 SQVTM and CDR2 ANQGSEA. The CDR3 totals 13 residues. Trimming stripped 7 bases from V and 5 bases from J, with 17 bases between.

CDR3 nucleotide sequence: TGTGCCAGCAGCCACTCTAGCGCAGCCAAAAACATTCAGTACTTC. Its translation: CASSHSSAAKNIQYF. The chain carries TRBV9 and TRBJ2-4; D perhaps matches TRBD2 (6 bases). This CDR3 region has 15 residues. V lost 4 bases and J 0 bases, leaving 11 bases between the germline ends. Germline V gene lookup returns CDR1 SGDLS and CDR2 YYNGEE.

The rearrangement joins TRBV29-1 to TRBJ2-1, with D uncertain. This CDR3 contains 12 residues. Germline V gene data show CDR1 as SQVTM and CDR2 as ANQGSEA. Trimming removed 3 bases from V and 11 bases from J, with 14 bases in between. CDR3 residues: CSVDRGRGQQFF. The CDR3 region has the DNA TGCAGCGTTGATCGAGGACGTGGGCAGCAGTTCTTC.

V and J are TRBV4-3 and TRBJ2-1, with 12 bases identical to TRBD2. J was trimmed by 7 bases and V by 4 bases; bases with no gene match: 5. Germline V lookup: CDR1 LGHNA, CDR2 YSLEER. The CDR3 has 15 amino acids. The CDR3 sequence: CASSPGLAGLNEQFF. The CDR3 DNA is TGCGCCAGCAGCCCCGGACTAGCGGGATTGAATGAGCAGTTCTTC.

The chain links TRBV4-3 to TRBJ2-7, with D perhaps TRBD2 (5 bases). Between the trimmed V and J ends, which lost 1 base and 4 bases, there was a span of 14 bases. This CDR3 has 15 amino acids. The V gene's germline CDR1 is LGHNA and CDR2 YSLEER. The CDR3 bases are TGCGCCAGCAGCCAAGTTCCGAGTAGCGTGTACGAGCAGTACTTC. Translating gives CASSQVPSSVYEQYF.

This sequence joins TRBV5-1 and TRBJ1-1, with D maybe TRBD1 (6 bases). Germline CDR1 SGHRS, CDR2 YFSETQ. Trimming stripped 0 bases from V and 4 bases from J, with 13 bases between. The CDR3 is 15 amino acids. CDR3: CASSLAVTGGTEAFF. CDR3 sequence (DNA): TGCGCCAGCAGCTTGGCCGTGACAGGAGGCACTGAAGCTTTCTTT.

This chain connects TRBV30 to TRBJ2-5, with D perhaps TRBD2 (5 bases). Trimming stripped 5 bases from V and 5 bases from J, with 18 bases between. Germline-derived CDR1 and CDR2 are GTSNPN and SVGIG (reference sequence). The CDR3 extends over 14 amino acids. The CDR3 DNA follows: TGTGCCTGGGGACCGGGGTTTCAAGGGGAGACCCAGTACTTC. Its protein product is CAWGPGFQGETQYF.

The chain employs TRBV4-2 and TRBJ2-3; TRBD2 aligns across 12 bases. V lost 4 bases to trimming and J lost 1 base; unmatched junction nucleotides: 12. Germline V gene data show CDR1 as LGHNA and CDR2 as YNFKEQ. The CDR3 consists of 19 residues. The DNA of the CDR3 is TGTGCCAGCAGCCCGGGACTAGCGGGCTCTATTAGGGGCACAGATACGCAGTATTTT. It codes for CASSPGLAGSIRGTDTQYF.

The V and J genes are TRBV5-4 and TRBJ2-4; 10 nucleotides align to TRBD2. The CDR3 spans 15 residues. J gave up 5 bases and V 2 bases, and 4 bases lay outside the gene matches. Germline loops: CDR1 SGHNT, CDR2 YYREEE (reference sequence). The CDR3 DNA follows: TGTGCCAGCAGCTTTCTAGCGGGGGACCAAAACATTCAGTACTTC. Translating gives CASSFLAGDQNIQYF.

The genes are TRBV6-5 and TRBJ1-3; a weak D match, TRBD1 (5 bases). This CDR3 contains 14 residues. Germline-derived CDR1 and CDR2 are MNHEY and SVGAGI. The V end was cut by 6 bases, the J end by 3 bases, with 12 bases between. The CDR3 here is CASRRTQLGNTIYF. CDR3 nucleotide sequence: TGTGCCAGCAGGAGGACACAGCTTGGAAACACCATATATTTT.

This clone was detected once. The J gene is TRBJ1-2, the V gene TRBV30; tentative D call: TRBD1 (5 bases). Trimming left V 0 bases short and J 7 bases short, with 9 bases between. Germline loops: CDR1 GTSNPN, CDR2 SVGIG (reference sequence). The CDR3 loop spans 12 amino acids. CDR3 sequence reads: CAWSVNRSGYTF. The DNA of the CDR3 is TGTGCCTGGAGTGTAAACAGGTCTGGCTACACCTTC.

The rearrangement links TRBV29-1 to TRBJ1-2, with unresolved D. The ends were cut back, 7 bases at V and 6 bases at J, with 9 bases in the middle. The germline gives CDR1 SQVTM, CDR2 ANQGSEA. CDR3 length equals 10 residues. The DNA of the CDR3 is TGCAGCGCCTCTTCAGATGGCTACACCTTC. It encodes CSASSDGYTF.

This chain connects TRBV30 to TRBJ2-7; D might be TRBD1 (6 bases). Trimming left V 4 bases short and J 2 bases short, with 12 bases between. CDR1 is GTSNPN, CDR2 SVGIG, per germline (reference sequence). The CDR3 runs to 13 residues. As DNA, the CDR3 is TGTGCCTGGAACTCAGGGGCCACCTACGAGCAGTACTTC. Its protein product is CAWNSGATYEQYF.

This clone was seen a single time. The chain joins TRBV30 to TRBJ2-6; no clear D. The V and J ends lost 0 bases and 0 bases respectively, with 6 bases between them. CDR3 length: 15 amino acids. The germline V gene encodes CDR1 GTSNPN and CDR2 SVGIG (reference sequence). In DNA form, the CDR3 reads TGTGCCTGGAGTGTACGACTCTCTGGGGCCAACGTCCTGACTTTC. This codes for CAWSVRLSGANVLTF. Full variable domain (remainder filled in from reference TRBV30 and TRBJ2-6): SQTIHQWPATLVQPVGSPLSLECTVEGTSNPNLYWYRQAAGRGLQLLFYSVGIGQISSEVPQNLSASRPQDRQFILSSKKLLLSDSGFYLCAWSVRLSGANVLTFGAGSRLTVL.

The chain combines TRBV9 with TRBJ2-7; the D call may be TRBD1 or TRBD2 (6 bases each). V was shortened by 4 bases and J by 1 base, with 27 bases between the two germline ends. CDR1 SGDLS and CDR2 YYNGEE come from the germline V gene. This CDR3 is built from 19 residues. The CDR3 DNA reads TGTGCCAGCAGCCCCACCGGGGGCGACAGGCGACCAAATTCCTACGAGCAGTACTTC. It yields the protein CASSPTGGDRRPNSYEQYF.

The chain employs TRBV29-1 and TRBJ1-2; no definite D call. Germline-derived CDR1 and CDR2 are SQVTM and ANQGSEA. V was pared by 4 bases and J by 0 bases, with 15 bases between. The CDR3 loop spans 15 amino acids. CDR3 coding DNA: TGCAGCGTTGCAGGAACCAAGGAGGCTAACTATGGCTACACCTTC. Translation gives CSVAGTKEANYGYTF.

The V call is TRBV10-3, the J call TRBJ2-5; possibly TRBD1 or TRBD2 for D (5 bases each). The germline CDR1 and CDR2 sequences are ENHRY and SYGVKD. The germline V and J ends were trimmed by 11 bases and 4 bases, with 5 bases remaining between them. The CDR3 is 9 amino acids. The CDR3 loop reads CAGGETQYF. CDR3 nucleotides: TGTGCCGGGGGAGAGACCCAGTACTTC.